These T cell receptor beta chains were read from a single sample in a study of T cells in Graves' hyperthyroidism and ophthalmopathy. TCRdb re-analysed the multiplex PCR reads in MiXCR, keeping a single row per CDR3 protein. The table records approximately 600,000 distinct CDR3 sequences, 20% of them present only once. The sequenced sample consisted of blood. Receptor source: a man aged 25 to 40 with Graves' ophthalmopathy. Each CDR3 is given with its conserved first and last residue. Each record gives: V gene, D gene, clone size, J gene, CDR3 protein, CDR3 DNA. A D gene is named only where the DNA matches it firmly. Some rows have no size entry. The others give once, few or many, or a class for an expanded clone.

TRBV20-1	TRBD2	-	TRBJ2-1	CSAQAGGSVHEQFF	TGCAGTGCCCAAGCGGGAGGGTCGGTCCATGAGCAGTTCTTC
TRBV20-1	-	many	TRBJ2-1	CSARDIASGLNNEQFF	TGCAGTGCTAGAGATATAGCGTCGGGACTTAACAATGAGCAGTTCTTC
TRBV4-1	-	few	TRBJ1-1	CASSQLVNTEAFF	TGCGCCAGCAGCCAGCTAGTGAACACTGAAGCTTTCTTT
TRBV20-1	-	-	TRBJ1-5	CSARRRDGSGPQHF	TGCAGTGCTAGACGCAGGGACGGCAGTGGGCCCCAGCATTTT
TRBV20-1	TRBD1	many	TRBJ1-4	CSARTGATNEKLFF	TGCAGTGCTAGAACAGGGGCAACTAATGAAAAACTGTTTTTT
TRBV7-9	-	-	TRBJ1-6	CASNDGMNSPLHF	TGTGCCAGCAACGACGGGATGAATTCACCCCTCCACTTT
TRBV4-1	TRBD1	-	TRBJ2-2	CASSQDTGTGMTGELFF	TGCGCCAGCAGCCAAGATACCGGGACAGGGATGACCGGGGAGCTGTTTTTT
TRBV9	TRBD1	-	TRBJ2-7	CASSVGGQGTYGQYF	TGTGCCAGCAGCGTAGGGGGACAGGGGACGTACGGGCAGTACTTC
TRBV5-6	-	-	TRBJ2-4	CASSPTGEAKNIQYF	TGTGCCAGCAGCCCCACTGGGGAAGCCAAAAACATTCAGTACTTC
TRBV27	-	-	TRBJ2-1	CASSLLADSGGQFF	TGTGCCAGCAGTCTCCTCGCCGATAGTGGTGGGCAGTTCTTC
TRBV6-1	-	-	TRBJ1-1	CATRLSTEAFF	TGTGCCACCCGACTATCCACTGAAGCTTTCTTT
TRBV6-1	-	few	TRBJ1-1	CASRTLRESRGNTEAFF	TGTGCCAGCAGAACCCTTCGAGAATCGAGGGGCAACACTGAAGCTTTCTTT
TRBV20-1	TRBD2	many	TRBJ2-7	CSAPTAGLAGGPSYEQYF	TGCAGTGCACCAACGGCGGGTTTAGCGGGAGGCCCCTCCTACGAGCAGTACTTC
TRBV4-1	TRBD2	few	TRBJ2-7	CASSQDRASGVYEQYF	TGCGCCAGCAGCCAAGATCGGGCTAGCGGGGTCTACGAGCAGTACTTC
TRBV5-1	-	few	TRBJ2-4	CASSLGNRQYF	TGCGCCAGCAGCTTGGGAAACCGTCAGTACTTC
TRBV3-1	-	-	TRBJ2-5	CASSQEMGGQETQYF	TGTGCCAGCAGCCAAGAGATGGGCGGACAAGAGACCCAGTACTTC
TRBV11-2	-	-	TRBJ2-7	CASSPDVTGPNYEQYF	TGTGCCAGCAGCCCAGACGTCACAGGGCCCAACTACGAGCAGTACTTC
TRBV28	-	few	TRBJ2-5	CASSKFVPTETQYF	TGTGCCAGCAGTAAGTTCGTACCAACGGAGACCCAGTACTTC
TRBV27	TRBD2	many	TRBJ2-3	CASTTGLAGTDTQYF	TGTGCCAGCACAACGGGACTAGCGGGCACAGATACGCAGTATTTT
TRBV5-1	-	few	TRBJ2-5	CASSLYKGTQYF	TGCGCCAGCAGCTTGTACAAGGGGACCCAGTACTTC
TRBV28	TRBD1	few	TRBJ2-5	CASRRDRAETQYF	TGTGCCAGCAGGCGTGACAGGGCAGAGACCCAGTACTTC
TRBV7-2	-	once	TRBJ1-1	CASSLLNTNTEAFF	TGTGCCAGCAGCCTCCTTAATACGAACACTGAAGCTTTCTTT
TRBV29-1	-	few	TRBJ2-1	CSVEYVGRGAEQFF	TGCAGCGTTGAGTACGTGGGAAGGGGGGCTGAGCAGTTCTTC
TRBV27	-	few	TRBJ2-1	CASSLGRADEQFF	TGTGCCAGCAGTTTAGGCCGGGCCGATGAGCAGTTCTTC
TRBV28	-	many	TRBJ2-5	CASSLQRGSQETQYF	TGTGCCAGCAGTTTACAGAGAGGATCGCAAGAGACCCAGTACTTC
TRBV6-1	-	few	TRBJ2-7	CASRSGRDPYEQYF	TGTGCCAGCAGGTCGGGGCGGGACCCCTACGAGCAGTACTTC
TRBV28	TRBD1	many	TRBJ1-2	CASKLSGQGALPHGYTF	TGTGCCAGCAAATTGTCGGGACAGGGGGCGCTTCCCCATGGCTACACCTTC
TRBV5-8	TRBD2	many	TRBJ2-1	CASSPSGSHNEQFF	TGTGCCAGCAGCCCTAGCGGGAGCCACAATGAGCAGTTCTTC
TRBV7-8	-	-	TRBJ1-5	CASSFDSGFNQPQHF	TGTGCCAGCAGCTTTGATTCGGGATTCAATCAGCCCCAGCATTTT
TRBV24-1	TRBD1	-	TRBJ2-1	CATSDSPGQGYGEQFF	TGTGCCACCAGTGATAGTCCGGGACAGGGGTATGGTGAGCAGTTCTTC
TRBV29-1	-	-	TRBJ2-7	CSAGPLPYEQYF	TGCAGCGCCGGGCCCCTACCCTACGAGCAGTACTTC
TRBV29-1	TRBD1	few	TRBJ2-7	CSVTEGTGTSYEQYF	TGCAGCGTGACCGAAGGGACAGGGACGTCCTACGAGCAGTACTTC
TRBV6-1	TRBD2	-	TRBJ2-1	CASRLGLAGGPSSYNEQFF	TGTGCCAGCAGATTGGGACTAGCGGGAGGGCCGAGCTCCTACAATGAGCAGTTCTTC
TRBV5-1	-	-	TRBJ2-7	CASTVGSSSYEQYF	TGCGCCAGCACCGTGGGTTCTTCCTCCTACGAGCAGTACTTC
TRBV2	-	many	TRBJ1-2	CASRREGGNYGYTF	TGTGCCAGCAGGCGAGAAGGGGGGAACTATGGCTACACCTTC
TRBV28	TRBD2	-	TRBJ2-1	CASRGTSGRGGNEQFF	TGTGCCAGCAGGGGGACTAGCGGGAGAGGGGGCAATGAGCAGTTCTTC
TRBV10-2	TRBD1	-	TRBJ1-1	CASSGTGHNTEAFF	TGCGCCAGCAGCGGGACAGGCCACAACACTGAAGCTTTCTTT
TRBV6-1	-	few	TRBJ1-1	CASRRDGYTEAFF	TGTGCCAGCAGACGGGACGGATACACTGAAGCTTTCTTT
TRBV20-1	TRBD1	few	TRBJ2-7	CSAQIPDRNNEQYF	TGCAGTGCTCAGATACCGGACAGGAACAACGAGCAGTACTTC
TRBV5-1	-	-	TRBJ2-2	CASSFRGELFF	TGCGCCAGCAGCTTCCGGGGGGAGCTGTTTTTT
TRBV20-1	TRBD2	few	TRBJ2-5	CSAEGLALRETQYF	TGCAGTGCTGAGGGACTAGCCCTGAGGGAGACCCAGTACTTC